This T cell receptor beta chain was obtained from a study of blood T cell repertoires in COVID-19. Study summary: PBMCs, B-cell-depleted T cells, or T cells were the source of the cDNA or gDNA that made up the material.

Sequencing was performed with immunoSEQ multiplex PCR; in TCRdb, only in-frame clones are kept and a portion is missing. The sample carries 200,000 to 250,000 clones, 75% to 90% recorded once. This CDR3 spans 13 amino acids. V lost 8 bases and J lost 5, with 15 bases in between. The V gene's germline CDR1 is SNHLY and CDR2 FYNNEI. This rearrangement joins TRBV2 to TRBJ2-5, with D perhaps TRBD1 (5 bases). Sequencing used PBMCs or T cells enriched from blood (not recorded which). The receptor was isolated from a young woman in a cohort exposed to, infected with or recovered from COVID-19 (not recorded which). The CDR3 loop is CASRVTAGETQYF. Written as DNA, the CDR3 is TGTGCCAGCCGGGTGACAGCTGGGGAGACCCAGTACTTC.